One sample yielded the 23 T cell receptor beta chains listed below, sequenced in a study of blood T cell repertoires in COVID-19 (dated by TCRdb to 2020 to 2022). The library relied on the immunoSEQ multiplex PCR assay. TCRdb carries this immuneACCESS record with in-frame sequences only. Its versions omit some clonotypes, under half of them owing to an unresolved V gene in the studies checked, with the rest unexplained. The sample table shows about 200,000 clones, and roughly 90% are seen once. The ten top clones hold 0.78% of the sample. Sequencing used peripheral blood. The receptors derive from a woman aged 70-85 years with acute or convalescent COVID-19.

The chain has TRBV11-2 and TRBJ2-7; weak D call: TRBD1 (5 bases). The CDR3 is 13 residues long. Germline loops: CDR1 SGHAT, CDR2 FQNNGV. Trimming removed 1 base from V and 1 base from J, with 5 bases in between. The CDR3 bases are TGTGCCAGCAGCTTAGGACAGTCCTACGAGCAGTACTTC. Amino acid sequence: CASSLGQSYEQYF. Full variable domain (outside the CDR3, taken from reference TRBV11-2 and TRBJ2-7): EAGVAQSPRYKIIEKRQSVAFWCNPISGHATLYWYQQILGQGPKLLIQFQNNGVVDDSQLPKDRFSAERLKGVDSTLKIQPAKLEDSAVYLCASSLGQSYEQYFGPGTRLTVT.

This clone has only one observation. The chain employs TRBV6-5 and TRBJ1-2, with TRBD1 matching 8 bases. Per germline, CDR1 MNHEY and CDR2 SVGAGI. The V and J ends lost 6 bases and 13 bases, in that order; junction bases with no gene match: 13. The CDR3 loop spans 13 amino acids. In DNA form, the CDR3 reads TGTGCCAGCAGGAAGCCGGGACAGGTTTCCGCCACCTTC. Its translation: CASRKPGQVSATF.

The chain has TRBV28 and TRBJ2-1; the match to TRBD1 covers 8 bases. The V gene's germline CDR1 is MDHEN and CDR2 SYDVKM. With V trimmed by 4 bases and J by 6 bases, 11 bases remained unmatched. The CDR3 sequence is 16 residues long. CDR3 region: CASSSAGTGISNEQFF. Here the CDR3 DNA reads TGTGCCAGCAGTTCGGCCGGGACAGGCATTTCCAATGAGCAGTTCTTC.

The rearrangement uses TRBV5-1 and TRBJ1-2; D gene ambiguous. The germline CDR1 and CDR2 sequences are SGHRS and YFSETQ. Trimming removed 4 bases at V and 4 bases at J, with 11 bases between. This CDR3 has 13 amino acids. The CDR3 sequence: CASSPASVYGYTF. The CDR3 region has the DNA TGCGCCAGCAGCCCTGCCTCAGTCTATGGCTACACCTTC.

The chain employs TRBV6-6 and TRBJ2-7; D is uncertain. CDR3 length equals 13 residues. CDR1 is MNHNY, CDR2 SVGAGI, per germline (reference sequence). Trimming took off 2 bases at V and 2 bases at J, with 7 bases between the two ends. The CDR3: CASSYREPYEQYF. Here the CDR3 DNA reads TGTGCCAGCAGTTACCGCGAACCCTACGAGCAGTACTTC.

This sequence joins TRBV6-6 and TRBJ1-5; 8 bases are shared with TRBD1. This CDR3 has 14 residues. V lost 5 bases, J lost 7 bases, and 7 bases stayed unmatched. Germline CDR1 MNHNY, CDR2 SVGAGI (reference sequence). The CDR3 DNA reads TGTGCCAGCAGTCCCGGACAGGGCGGGCAGCCCCAGCATTTT. Translation: CASSPGQGGQPQHF.

This rearrangement joins TRBV9 to TRBJ2-1, with TRBD2 matching over 12 bases. V was pared by 0 bases and J by 6 bases, with 10 bases of the junction left unmatched. Germline V gene data show CDR1 as SGDLS and CDR2 as YYNGEE. This CDR3 has 18 amino acids. Here the CDR3 DNA reads TGTGCCAGCAGCGTAGCCCTGACTAGCGGGAGATTCCTCAATGAGCAGTTCTTC. It is translated as CASSVALTSGRFLNEQFF.

This sequence joins TRBV11-2 and TRBJ2-1; 13 positions agree with TRBD2. CDR3 length: 15 residues. Germline V gives CDR1 SGHAT, CDR2 FQNNGV. V was pared by 7 bases and J by 9 bases, with 9 bases of the junction left unmatched. The chain's CDR3 is CASNRLAGGSGEQFF. CDR3 coding DNA: TGTGCCAGCAACCGACTAGCGGGAGGATCTGGTGAGCAGTTCTTC. The whole variable domain, remainder taken from reference TRBV11-2 and TRBJ2-1, is EAGVAQSPRYKIIEKRQSVAFWCNPISGHATLYWYQQILGQGPKLLIQFQNNGVVDDSQLPKDRFSAERLKGVDSTLKIQPAKLEDSAVYLCASNRLAGGSGEQFFGPGTRLTVL.

This clone was counted only a few times. CDR3 in DNA: TGCGCCAGCAGCGGTCTGACTAGCGGGAACTCCTACGAGCAGTACTTC. Translation gives CASSGLTSGNSYEQYF. The V call is TRBV4-1, the J call TRBJ2-7; TRBD2 matches 11 bases. Per the germline V gene, CDR1 is MGHRA and CDR2 is YSYEKL. This CDR3 is 16 amino acids long. Unmatched junction bases numbered 6, after V lost 5 bases and J lost 0 bases.

This chain uses TRBV7-2 with TRBJ2-2; 10 bases are shared with TRBD2. V gave up 3 bases and J gave up 7 bases; unmatched junction bases: 5. Germline values: CDR1 SGHTA, CDR2 FQGNSA. The CDR3 is 15 residues long. The CDR3 DNA follows: TGTGCCAGCAGCTTTAGCGGGAGGATGGGCGGGGAGCTGTTTTTT. Amino acid sequence: CASSFSGRMGGELFF.

This clone showed up just a few times. The chain is built from TRBV19 and TRBJ1-5; 8 nucleotides match TRBD1. The V gene end was trimmed by 10 bases and the J gene end by 7 bases; junction bases not matched to a gene: 9. Germline CDR1 is LNHDA and CDR2 is SQIVND (reference sequence). The CDR3 loop spans 13 amino acids. CDR3 coding DNA: TGTGCCACCGGACAGGGCCCGCGGCAGCCCCAGCATTTT. Protein product: CATGQGPRQPQHF. The variable domain in full, completed from reference TRBV19 and TRBJ1-5, reads DGGITQSPKYLFRKEGQNVTLSCEQNLNHDAMYWYRQDPGQGLRLIYYSQIVNDFQKGDIAEGYSVSREKKESFPLTVTSAQKNPTAFYLCATGQGPRQPQHFGDGTRLSIL.

The rearrangement links TRBV5-1 to TRBJ1-5, with D unclear. The CDR3 extends over 16 amino acids. Germline V lookup: CDR1 SGHRS, CDR2 YFSETQ. V shed 0 bases and J shed 2 bases, with 12 bases lying between them. The CDR3 region has the DNA TGCGCCAGCAGCTTGGCCCCCCTGGCAGGCAATCAGCCCCAGCATTTT. Translated, it gives CASSLAPLAGNQPQHF.

V usage is TRBV18 and J usage is TRBJ1-5; no clear D. The CDR3 runs 16 residues. V gave up 0 bases and J gave up 2 bases, with 11 bases separating them. Germline CDR1 is KGHSH and CDR2 is LQKENI. The CDR3 DNA is TGTGCCAGCTCACCACCGACTTTTGAGGGCAATCAGCCCCAGCATTTT. This gives the protein CASSPPTFEGNQPQHF. The variable domain in full, with the rest retrieved from reference TRBV18 and TRBJ1-5, is NAGVMQNPRHLVRRRGQEARLRCSPMKGHSHVYWYRQLPEEGLKFMVYLQKENIIDESGMPKERFSAEFPKEGPSILRIQQVVRGDSAAYFCASSPPTFEGNQPQHFGDGTRLSIL.

This chain uses TRBV5-1 with TRBJ1-2; TRBD1 aligns across 10 bases. V lost 3 bases and J lost 8; bases outside the gene matches: 4. This CDR3 region has 13 residues. The V gene's germline CDR1 is SGHRS and CDR2 YFSETQ. The chain's CDR3 is CASSSTGGYGYTF. The CDR3 region has the DNA TGCGCCAGCAGCTCGACAGGGGGCTACGGCTACACCTTC.

The chain couples TRBV4-3 to TRBJ2-3; D is undetermined. The CDR3 sequence is 15 residues long. CDR1 and CDR2 from the germline V gene are LGHNA and YSLEER. The germline V and J ends were trimmed by 3 bases and 1 base, with 11 bases remaining between them. The CDR3 nucleotides are TGCGCCAGCAGCCATGGATCCAGCGGCACAGATACGCAGTATTTT. Translated, it gives CASSHGSSGTDTQYF.

The chain carries TRBV6-1 and TRBJ1-1; D unclear. Germline V gene data show CDR1 as MNHNS and CDR2 as SASEGT. There are 10 residues in the CDR3. V dropped 2 bases and J dropped 8 bases, with 3 bases sitting between them. Here the CDR3 reads CASSELEAFF. The CDR3 DNA sequence: TGTGCCAGCAGTGAACTGGAAGCTTTCTTT.

The J gene is TRBJ2-1, the V gene TRBV6-5, with D possibly matching TRBD2 (6 bases). This CDR3 contains 15 residues. Germline V lookup: CDR1 MNHEY, CDR2 SVGAGI. V gave up 6 bases and J gave up 0 bases, with 12 bases separating them. The CDR3 region is CASRRDSSSYNEQFF. The CDR3 coding sequence is TGTGCCAGCAGACGGGACTCCAGCTCCTACAATGAGCAGTTCTTC.

The chain links TRBV6-5 to TRBJ2-2; 7 positions match TRBD1. The CDR3 is 12 amino acids. J lost 9 bases, V lost 6 bases, and 4 bases had no gene match. The germline CDR1 and CDR2 sequences are MNHEY and SVGAGI. As DNA, the CDR3 is TGTGCCAGCAGCGTACAGGGGAGGGAGCTGTTTTTT. Translation gives CASSVQGRELFF.

V usage is TRBV7-2 and J usage is TRBJ2-1; possible D gene TRBD2, 6 bases. The CDR3 has 15 residues. Between the trimmed V and J ends, which lost 1 base and 6 bases, there was a span of 13 bases. The germline V gene encodes CDR1 SGHTA and CDR2 FQGNSA. Written as DNA, the CDR3 is TGTGCCAGCAGCTTAGTGGGAGGAGCGGTCAATGAGCAGTTCTTC. Amino acid sequence: CASSLVGGAVNEQFF.

The J gene is TRBJ2-7, the V gene TRBV6-4, with 7 bases that match TRBD2. The germline V gene encodes CDR1 MRHNA and CDR2 SNTAGT. The CDR3 has 13 residues. The V gene end was trimmed by 5 bases and the J gene end by 5 bases; junction bases not matched to a gene: 6. Here the CDR3 DNA reads TGTGCCAGCAGTCCGAGCGGGAACCACGAGCAGTACTTC. This encodes CASSPSGNHEQYF.

J is TRBJ2-5 and V is TRBV15, with D perhaps TRBD2 (7 bases). V lost 0 bases and J lost 3, with 17 bases in between. CDR3 length equals 17 residues. Germline loops: CDR1 LNHNV, CDR2 YYDKDF (reference sequence). The chain's CDR3 is CATSRELAGALEETQYF. Written as DNA, the CDR3 is TGTGCCACCAGCAGAGAATTGGCGGGGGCCCTCGAAGAGACCCAGTACTTC.

This clone has only a few counts. This chain joins TRBV12-3 or TRBV12-4 and TRBJ1-5; no reliable D call. Trimming took off 6 bases at V and 5 bases at J, with 11 bases between the two ends. The CDR3 is 13 amino acids. The CDR3 reads CASSPGIDQPQHF. The CDR3 bases are TGTGCCAGCAGCCCCGGGATTGATCAGCCCCAGCATTTT.

The chain links TRBV9 to TRBJ2-1; TRBD2 is a possible D gene (6 bases). Trimming stripped 4 bases from V and 5 bases from J, with 22 bases between. The CDR3 contains 17 residues. Germline CDR1 is SGDLS and CDR2 is YYNGEE. Here the CDR3 DNA reads TGTGCCAGCAGCCCGTCCGGGACTCCTGTCTACGACAATGAGCAGTTCTTC. This translates into CASSPSGTPVYDNEQFF.